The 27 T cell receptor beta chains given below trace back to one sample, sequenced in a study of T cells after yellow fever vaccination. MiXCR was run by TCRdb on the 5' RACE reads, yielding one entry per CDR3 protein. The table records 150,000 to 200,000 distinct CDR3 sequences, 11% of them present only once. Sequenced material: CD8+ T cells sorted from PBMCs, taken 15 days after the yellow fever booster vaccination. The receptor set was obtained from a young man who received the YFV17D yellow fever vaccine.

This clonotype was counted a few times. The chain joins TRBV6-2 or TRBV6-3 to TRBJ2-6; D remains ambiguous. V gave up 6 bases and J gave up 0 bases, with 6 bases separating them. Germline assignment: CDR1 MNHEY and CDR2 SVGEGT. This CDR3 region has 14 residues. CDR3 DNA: TGTGCCAGCAGCCTAACCTCTGGGGCCAACGTCCTGACTTTC. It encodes CASSLTSGANVLTF.

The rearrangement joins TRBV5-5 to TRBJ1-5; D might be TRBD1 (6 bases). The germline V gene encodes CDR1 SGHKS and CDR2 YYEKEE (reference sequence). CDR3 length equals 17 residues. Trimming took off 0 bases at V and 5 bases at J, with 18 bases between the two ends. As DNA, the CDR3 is TGTGCCAGCAGCTTGGAGGAGACAGGTGTCGGCCATCAGCCCCAGCATTTT. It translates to CASSLEETGVGHQPQHF. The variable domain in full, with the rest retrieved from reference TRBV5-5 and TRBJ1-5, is DAGVTQSPTHLIKTRGQQVTLRCSPISGHKSVSWYQQVLGQGPQFIFQYYEKEERGRGNFPDRFSARQFPNYSSELNVNALLLGDSALYLCASSLEETGVGHQPQHFGDGTRLSIL.

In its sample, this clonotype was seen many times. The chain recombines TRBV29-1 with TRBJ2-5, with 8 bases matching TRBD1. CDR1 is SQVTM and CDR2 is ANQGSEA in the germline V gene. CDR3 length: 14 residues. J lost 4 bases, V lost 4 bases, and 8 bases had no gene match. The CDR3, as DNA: TGCAGCGTTGGGAAGACAGGGGATGGAGAGACCCAGTACTTC. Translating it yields CSVGKTGDGETQYF.

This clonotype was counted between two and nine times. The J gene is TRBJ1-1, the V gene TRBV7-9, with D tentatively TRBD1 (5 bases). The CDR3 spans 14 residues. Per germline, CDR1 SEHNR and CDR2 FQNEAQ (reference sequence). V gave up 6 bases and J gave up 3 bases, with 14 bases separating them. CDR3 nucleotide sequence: TGTGCCAGCAGTTACGGACGGGGGGACACTGAAGCTTTCTTT. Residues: CASSYGRGDTEAFF.

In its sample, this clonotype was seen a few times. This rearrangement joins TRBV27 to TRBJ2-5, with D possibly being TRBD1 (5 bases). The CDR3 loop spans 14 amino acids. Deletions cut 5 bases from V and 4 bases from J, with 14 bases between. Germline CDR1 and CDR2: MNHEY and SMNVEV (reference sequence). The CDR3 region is CASSADFRGETQYF. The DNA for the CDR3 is TGTGCCAGCAGTGCAGACTTTAGGGGAGAGACCCAGTACTTC.

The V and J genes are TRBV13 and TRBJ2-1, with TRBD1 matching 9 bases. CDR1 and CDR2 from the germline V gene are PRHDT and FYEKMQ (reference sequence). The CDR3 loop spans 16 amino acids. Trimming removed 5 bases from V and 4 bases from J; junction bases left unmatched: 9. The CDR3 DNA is TGTGCCAGCAGCCCTCCCCGGGACAGGGATTACAATGAGCAGTTCTTC. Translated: CASSPPRDRDYNEQFF.

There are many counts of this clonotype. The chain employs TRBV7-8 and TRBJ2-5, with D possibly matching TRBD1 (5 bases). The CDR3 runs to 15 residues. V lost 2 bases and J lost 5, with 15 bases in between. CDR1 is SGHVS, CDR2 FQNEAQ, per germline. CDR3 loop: CASSLSRVPEETQYF. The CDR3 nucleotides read TGTGCCAGCAGCTTATCCAGGGTTCCCGAGGAGACCCAGTACTTC.

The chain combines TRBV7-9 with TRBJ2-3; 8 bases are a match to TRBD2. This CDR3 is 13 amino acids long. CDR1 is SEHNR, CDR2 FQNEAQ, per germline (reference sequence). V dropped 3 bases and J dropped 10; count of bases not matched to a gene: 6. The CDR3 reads CASSFSREGSQYF. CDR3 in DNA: TGTGCCAGCAGCTTTTCCCGGGAGGGATCGCAGTATTTT.

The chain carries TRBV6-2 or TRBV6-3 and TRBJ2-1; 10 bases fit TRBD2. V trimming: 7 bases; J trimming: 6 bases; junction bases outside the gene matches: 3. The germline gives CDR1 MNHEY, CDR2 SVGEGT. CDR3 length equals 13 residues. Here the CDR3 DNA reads TGTGCCAGCATTAGCGGGGGGAGCAATGAGCAGTTCTTC. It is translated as CASISGGSNEQFF.

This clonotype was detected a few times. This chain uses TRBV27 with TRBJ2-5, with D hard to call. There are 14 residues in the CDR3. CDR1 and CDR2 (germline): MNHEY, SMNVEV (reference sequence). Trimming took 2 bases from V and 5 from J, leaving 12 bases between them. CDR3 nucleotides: TGTGCCAGCAGTTTACTAGGTTCGGCGGAGACCCAGTACTTC. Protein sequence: CASSLLGSAETQYF.

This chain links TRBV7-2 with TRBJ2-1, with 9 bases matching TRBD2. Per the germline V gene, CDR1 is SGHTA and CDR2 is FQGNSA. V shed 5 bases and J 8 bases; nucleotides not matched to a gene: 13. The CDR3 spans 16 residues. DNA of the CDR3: TGTGCCAGCAGCCGGGAGGCGACTAGCGGCTCTCATGAGCAGTTCTTC. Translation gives CASSREATSGSHEQFF.

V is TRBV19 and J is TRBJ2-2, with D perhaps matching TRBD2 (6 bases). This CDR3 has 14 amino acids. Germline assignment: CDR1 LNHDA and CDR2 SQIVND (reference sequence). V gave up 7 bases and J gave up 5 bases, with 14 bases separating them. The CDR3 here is CASIRRAGTGELFF. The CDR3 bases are TGTGCCAGTATACGAAGGGCGGGGACCGGGGAGCTGTTTTTT.

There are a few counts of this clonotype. CDR3 residues: CSVEMAFF. CDR3 DNA sequence: TGCAGCGTTGAAATGGCTTTCTTT. This chain links TRBV29-1 with TRBJ1-1; no clear D gene. Germline V lookup: CDR1 SQVTM, CDR2 ANQGSEA. V was shortened by 2 bases and J by 11 bases, with 3 bases between the two germline ends. The CDR3 totals 8 residues.

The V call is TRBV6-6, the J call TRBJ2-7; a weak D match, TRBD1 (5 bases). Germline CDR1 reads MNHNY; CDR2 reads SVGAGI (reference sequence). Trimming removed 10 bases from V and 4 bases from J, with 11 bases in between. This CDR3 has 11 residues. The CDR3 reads CATRAGYEQYV. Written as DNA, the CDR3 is TGTGCCACCAGAGCAGGGTACGAGCAGTACGTC.

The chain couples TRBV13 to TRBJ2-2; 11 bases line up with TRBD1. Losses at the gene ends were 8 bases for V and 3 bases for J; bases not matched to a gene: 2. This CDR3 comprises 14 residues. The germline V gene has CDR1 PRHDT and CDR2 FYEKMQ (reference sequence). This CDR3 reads CASRDRGDTGELFF. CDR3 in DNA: TGTGCCAGCCGGGACAGGGGGGACACCGGGGAGCTGTTTTTT.

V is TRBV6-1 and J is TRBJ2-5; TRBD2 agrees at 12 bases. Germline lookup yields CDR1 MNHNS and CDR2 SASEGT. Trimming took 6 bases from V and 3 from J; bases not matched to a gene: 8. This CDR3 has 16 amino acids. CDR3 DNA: TGTGCCAGCAGCGAGTCTAGCGGGGGGGCAGAAGAGACCCAGTACTTC. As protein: CASSESSGGAEETQYF.

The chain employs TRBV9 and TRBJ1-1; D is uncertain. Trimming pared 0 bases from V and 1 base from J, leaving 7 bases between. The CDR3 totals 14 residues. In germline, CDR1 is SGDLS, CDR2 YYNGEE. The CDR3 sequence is CASSVEAGNTEAFF. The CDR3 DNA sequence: TGTGCCAGCAGCGTAGAGGCCGGGAACACTGAAGCTTTCTTT. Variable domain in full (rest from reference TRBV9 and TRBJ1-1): DSGVTQTPKHLITATGQRVTLRCSPRSGDLSVYWYQQSLDQGLQFLIQYYNGEERAKGNILERFSAQQFPDLHSELNLSSLELGDSALYFCASSVEAGNTEAFFGQGTRLTVV.

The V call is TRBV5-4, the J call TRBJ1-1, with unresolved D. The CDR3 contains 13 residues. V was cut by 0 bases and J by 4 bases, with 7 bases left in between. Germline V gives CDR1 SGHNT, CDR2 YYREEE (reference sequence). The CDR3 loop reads CASSLVGSTEAFF. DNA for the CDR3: TGTGCCAGCAGCTTGGTCGGGAGCACTGAAGCTTTCTTT.

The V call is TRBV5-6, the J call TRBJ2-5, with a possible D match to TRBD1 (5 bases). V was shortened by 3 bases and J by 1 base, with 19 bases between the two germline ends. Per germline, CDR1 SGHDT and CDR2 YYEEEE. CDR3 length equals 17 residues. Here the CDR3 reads CASSWSIQGAGQETQYF. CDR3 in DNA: TGTGCCAGCAGCTGGTCGATACAAGGGGCCGGCCAAGAGACCCAGTACTTC.

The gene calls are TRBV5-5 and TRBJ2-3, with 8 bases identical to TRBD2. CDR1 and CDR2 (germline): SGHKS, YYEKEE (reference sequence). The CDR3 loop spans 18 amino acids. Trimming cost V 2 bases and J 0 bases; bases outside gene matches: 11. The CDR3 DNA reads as TGTGCCAGCAGCTTTTGGGCTAGCGGGTCCCCTAGCACAGATACGCAGTATTTT. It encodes CASSFWASGSPSTDTQYF.

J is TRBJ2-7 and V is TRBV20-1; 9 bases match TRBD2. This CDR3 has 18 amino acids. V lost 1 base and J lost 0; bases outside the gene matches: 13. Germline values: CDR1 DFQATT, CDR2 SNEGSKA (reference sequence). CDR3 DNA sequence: TGCAGTGCTAGAGTTCCGCTAGCGGGATTGATCAGCTCCTACGAGCAGTACTTC. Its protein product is CSARVPLAGLISSYEQYF.

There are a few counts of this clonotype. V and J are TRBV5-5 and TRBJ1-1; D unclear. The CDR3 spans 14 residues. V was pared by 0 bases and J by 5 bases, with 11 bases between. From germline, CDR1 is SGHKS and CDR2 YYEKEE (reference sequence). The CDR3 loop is CASSLVRASTEAFF. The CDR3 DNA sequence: TGTGCCAGCAGCTTGGTTCGGGCCAGTACTGAAGCTTTCTTT.

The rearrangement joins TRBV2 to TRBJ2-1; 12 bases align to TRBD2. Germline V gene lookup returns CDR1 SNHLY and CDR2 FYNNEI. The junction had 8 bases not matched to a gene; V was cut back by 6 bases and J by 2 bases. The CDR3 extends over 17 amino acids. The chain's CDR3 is CASRDPGLAGTYNEQFF. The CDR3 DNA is TGTGCCAGCAGGGATCCGGGACTAGCGGGTACCTACAATGAGCAGTTCTTC. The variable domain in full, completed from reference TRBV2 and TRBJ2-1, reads EPEVTQTPSHQVTQMGQEVILRCVPISNHLYFYWYRQILGQKVEFLVSFYNNEISEKSEIFDDQFSVERPDGSNFTLKIRSTKLEDSAMYFCASRDPGLAGTYNEQFFGPGTRLTVL.

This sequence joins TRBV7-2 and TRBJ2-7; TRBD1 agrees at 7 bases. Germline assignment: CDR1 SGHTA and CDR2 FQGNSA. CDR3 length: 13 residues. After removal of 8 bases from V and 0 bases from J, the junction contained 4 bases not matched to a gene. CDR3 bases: TGTGCCAGCCAACAGGGGTTCTCCTACGAGCAGTACTTC. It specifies CASQQGFSYEQYF.

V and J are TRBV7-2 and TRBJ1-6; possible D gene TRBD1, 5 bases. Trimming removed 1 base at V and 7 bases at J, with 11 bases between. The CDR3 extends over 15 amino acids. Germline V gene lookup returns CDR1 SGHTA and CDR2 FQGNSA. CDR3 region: CASSLDGARNSPLHF. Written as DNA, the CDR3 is TGTGCCAGCAGCTTAGATGGGGCCAGAAATTCACCCCTCCACTTT.

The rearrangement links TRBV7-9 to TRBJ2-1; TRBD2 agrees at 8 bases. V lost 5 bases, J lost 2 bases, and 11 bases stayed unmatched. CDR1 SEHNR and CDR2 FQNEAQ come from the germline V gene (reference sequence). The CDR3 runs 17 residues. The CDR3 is CASSPDPLAGAYNEQFF. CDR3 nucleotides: TGTGCCAGCAGCCCAGACCCCCTAGCGGGTGCCTACAATGAGCAGTTCTTC.

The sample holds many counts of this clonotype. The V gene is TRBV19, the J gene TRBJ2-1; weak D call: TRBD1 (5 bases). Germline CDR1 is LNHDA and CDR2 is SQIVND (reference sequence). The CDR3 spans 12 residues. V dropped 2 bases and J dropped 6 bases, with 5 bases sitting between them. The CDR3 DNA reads TGTGCCAGTAGTATACAGGGCAATGAGCAGTTCTTC. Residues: CASSIQGNEQFF.